This TCR beta chain is drawn from a study of T cells in Graves' hyperthyroidism and ophthalmopathy. The CDR3 regions of TCR beta were amplified from RNA transcripts. The study used the HTBI primer set for a first-round RT-PCR of the TCR CDR3. MiXCR was run by TCRdb on the multiplex PCR reads, yielding one entry per CDR3 protein. Of around 400,000 distinct CDR3 sequences listed, roughly 13% are singletons. After removal of 7 bases from V and 4 bases from J, the junction contained 5 bases not matched to a gene. CDR1 SGHKS and CDR2 YYEKEE come from the germline V gene (reference sequence). The CDR3 is 15 amino acids.

What was sequenced was blood. This TCR was recovered from a woman under 30 with Graves' hyperthyroidism. The chain uses TRBV5-5 and TRBJ2-1; 13 bases agree with TRBD2. The CDR3 bases are TGTGCCAGCGGGCGACTAGCGGGGGGATACAATGAGCAGTTCTTC. Its protein product is CASGRLAGGYNEQFF.